This T cell receptor beta chain derives from a study of STAT5B mutations in CD4+ large granular lymphocyte leukemia. Study-wide results and caveats: 8/27 top patient clones versus 2/35 control clones were TRBV06-family.

A note on this clone: Its antigen is not known.

Unmatched junction bases numbered 10, after V lost 5 bases and J lost 6 bases. CDR3 size: 14 residues. CDR1 MDHEN and CDR2 SYDVKM come from the germline V gene. Sequenced by immunoSEQ multiplex PCR; TCRdb stores in-frame clones only, minus some. In the table there are about 23,000 clones, over 80% of which are singletons. The chain carries TRBV28 and TRBJ2-7, with 7 positions matching TRBD2. The sequence was obtained from a human donor in good health. Input material: CD4+ T cells from blood buffy coats. In DNA form, the CDR3 reads TGTGCCAGCAGTCTCAGCGGGAAGAACTTCGAGCAGTACTTC. This sequence encodes CASSLSGKNFEQYF.